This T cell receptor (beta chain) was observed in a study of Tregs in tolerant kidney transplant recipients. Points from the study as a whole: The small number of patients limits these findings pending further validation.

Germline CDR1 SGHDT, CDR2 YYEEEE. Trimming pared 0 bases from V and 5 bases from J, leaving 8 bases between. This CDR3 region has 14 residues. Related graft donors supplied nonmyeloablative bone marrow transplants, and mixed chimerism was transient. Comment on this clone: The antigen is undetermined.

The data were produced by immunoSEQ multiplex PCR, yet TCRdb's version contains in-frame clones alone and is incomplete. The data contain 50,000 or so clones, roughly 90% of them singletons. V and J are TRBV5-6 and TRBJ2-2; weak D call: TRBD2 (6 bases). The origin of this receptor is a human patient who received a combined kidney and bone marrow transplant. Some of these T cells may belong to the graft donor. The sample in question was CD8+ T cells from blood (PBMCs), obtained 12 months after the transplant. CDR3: CASSLAGSTGELFF. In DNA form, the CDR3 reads TGTGCCAGCAGCTTGGCCGGGAGTACCGGGGAGCTGTTTTTT. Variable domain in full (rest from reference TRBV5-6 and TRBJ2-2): DAGVTQSPTHLIKTRGQQVTLRCSPKSGHDTVSWYQQALGQGPQFIFQYYEEEERQRGNFPDRFSGHQFPNYSSELNVNALLLGDSALYLCASSLAGSTGELFFGEGSRLTVL.